This T cell receptor (beta chain) was identified during a study of T cells in localized non-small cell lung cancer (dated by TCRdb to the early 2020s). Describing the broader study: T cell repertoires of hundreds of early-stage NSCLC patients were analyzed, with tumors being compared against uninvolved tumor-adjacent lungs. A mean age of roughly 66 years was recorded for the NSCLC patients, of whom 129 were male and 107 were female. The cohort consisted of roughly 240 treatment-naive NSCLC patients whose localized lung tumors had been resected.

Paper-wide results and their limitations: Because the study design was exploratory, TCR variables were selected using unadjusted p-values without false-discovery rate correction. A median of approximately 57 of the top 100 tumor clones were detected in paired uninvolved adjacent lung, and 28 of these tumor clones were also found among the top 100 clones of the paired uninvolved adjacent lung. The highest T cell clonality was observed in uninvolved tumor-adjacent lung, where clonality exceeded that of tumor, suggesting that antigenic responses were more focused in uninvolved tumor-adjacent lung. Longer overall survival was associated with higher blood T cell density, whereas shorter survival was associated with higher adjacent-lung clonality. Because multi-region tumor sequencing was not performed, intratumor heterogeneity could not be ruled out.

At diagnosis, tumor, uninvolved tumor-adjacent lung and peripheral blood were collected and then preserved as a mix of FFPE and fresh-frozen material. For TCR repertoire profiling, blood samples were analyzed in the form of peripheral blood mononuclear cells. The immunoSEQ Assay was used to sequence TCR beta CDR3 regions from DNA. As for how the authors treated the data: To compute T cell density, TCR beta template counts were normalized to usable DNA, which was estimated by amplifying housekeeping genes. The preseqR package was used to estimate richness by extrapolating to 400,000 templates for PBMC samples and to 120,000 templates for tissue samples. Clonality was calculated as one minus Pielou's evenness. Tissue-enriched TCRs were identified through differential abundance testing performed on productive amino-acid clonotypes, with a minimum total count of 5 and an alpha of 0.1. The Jaccard Index and the Morisita Overlap Index were used to quantify repertoire overlap between compartments. GLIPH grouped TCR beta CDR3s together with public tetramer-defined viral CDR3s, and a viral motif had to include at least three viral sequences and also show V-gene enrichment. TCRdb limited this immuneACCESS table to in-frame rearrangements with V and J called. A share of clones is missing; checked studies link under half to unresolved V genes, and the rest is unexplained. V and J calls and clone size follow that table, whereas D and trimming were derived from the DNA. Present in this sample are about 78,000 clones, just under 85% of which were seen just once. The leading ten clones occupy approximately 3% of the sample.

A note on this clone: This clone's antigen is unknown. No qualities accompany the bases; no much larger clone lies one base away.

Compared with germline, V lacks 1 base and J lacks 0 bases; bases without a gene match: 20. For CDR1 and CDR2, the germline V gene (reference sequence) lists LNHNV and YYDKDF. From the cysteine through the phenylalanine, the CDR3 covers 22 amino acids. The kept DNA is CDR3 alone, 66 bases in frame from the first base. The chain couples TRBV15 to TRBJ2-4; the junction holds 8 bases that match TRBD2. The specimen was peripheral blood, collected before any cancer treatment. This clonotype was obtained from a man between 40 and 70 years old with stage I lung adenocarcinoma. The DNA sequence follows: TGTGCCACCAGCAGAGTCGGCGTCCCCCTAGGGCGGGAGGCCCTAGCCAAAAACATTCAGTACTTC. Translated, it reads CATSRVGVPLGREALAKNIQYF. The reference TRBV15 and TRBJ2-4 proteins fill in what lies around the CDR3, so the full variable domain reads DAMVIQNPRYQVTQFGKPVTLSCSQTLNHNVMYWYQQKSSQAPKLLFHYYDKDFNNEADTPDNFQSRRPNTSFCFLDIRSPGLGDTAMYLCATSRVGVPLGREALAKNIQYFGAGTRLSVL.